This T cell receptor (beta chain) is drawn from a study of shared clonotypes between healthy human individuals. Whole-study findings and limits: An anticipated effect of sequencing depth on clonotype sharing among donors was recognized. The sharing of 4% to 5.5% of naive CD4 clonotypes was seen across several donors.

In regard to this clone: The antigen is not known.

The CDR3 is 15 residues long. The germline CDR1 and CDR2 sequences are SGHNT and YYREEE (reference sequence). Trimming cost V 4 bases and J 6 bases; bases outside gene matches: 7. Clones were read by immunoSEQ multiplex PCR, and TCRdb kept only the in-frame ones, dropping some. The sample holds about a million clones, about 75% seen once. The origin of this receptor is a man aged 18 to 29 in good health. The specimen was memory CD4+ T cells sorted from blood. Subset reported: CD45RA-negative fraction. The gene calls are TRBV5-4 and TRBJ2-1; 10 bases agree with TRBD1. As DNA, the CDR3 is TGTGCCAGCAGCAGGGGACAGGGGCGAATCAATGAGCAGTTCTTC. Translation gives CASSRGQGRINEQFF.